These T cell receptor beta chains were read from a single sample in a study of shared T cell receptors in the human thymus. The method was immunoSEQ multiplex PCR; TCRdb's version includes in-frame clones alone and lacks a portion of them. The sample holds more than 550,000 clones, approximately 87% seen once. This same sample was also taken into another study, of human thymus T cells.

The sequenced sample was thymocytes. The receptors come from a boy younger than two with a congenital heart defect. The CDR3 runs from the conserved cysteine through the conserved F or W. The D gene is left open where the match is weak.

V,J,D,DNA,CDR3
TRBV2,TRBJ2-1,.,TGTGCCAGGACCGAGGCGGGGGCTGGGAATGAGCAGTTCTTC,CARTEAGAGNEQFF
TRBV5-1,TRBJ2-7,TRBD1,TGCGCCAGCACCCAGGACAGGGGGCCCTACGAGCAGTACTTC,CASTQDRGPYEQYF
TRBV5-5,TRBJ1-4,TRBD1,TGTGCCAGCAGCTTGACCGGGACAGGGGCGACACAGGGCAATGAAAAACTGTTTTTT,CASSLTGTGATQGNEKLFF
TRBV2,TRBJ1-3,.,TGTGCCAGGGGACTGTTCTCTGGAAACACCATATATTTT,CARGLFSGNTIYF
TRBV28,TRBJ2-3,.,TGTGCCAGCAGTTTATCGGCAGGGCAAATGAGAGTCGCAGATACGCAGTATTTT,CASSLSAGQMRVADTQYF
TRBV28,TRBJ2-7,TRBD2,TGTGCCAGCAGCCCCAGGGACAGCGACCTTGGACTAGCGGGATTTGGGCAGTACTTC,CASSPRDSDLGLAGFGQYF
TRBV29-1,TRBJ2-3,.,TGCAGCGCTCGGGGGAATACGCAGTATTTT,CSARGNTQYF
TRBV4-3,TRBJ2-1,TRBD2,TGCGCCAGCAGCCAAGTCGAGGGGGGACTAGCCCTCTCCTACAATGAGCAGTTCTTC,CASSQVEGGLALSYNEQFF
TRBV4-3,TRBJ1-6,.,TGCGCCAGCAGCCAAGGAACCGGGAATTCCCCCCTCCACTTT,CASSQGTGNSPLHF
TRBV5-4,TRBJ2-1,.,TGTGCCAGCAGCTGGGGGGGCTTGACCAATGAGCAGTTCTTC,CASSWGGLTNEQFF
TRBV7-2,TRBJ2-7,.,TGTGCCAGCAGCTTAGTTTCGTACGAGCAGTACTTC,CASSLVSYEQYF
TRBV29-1,TRBJ2-5,TRBD2,TGCAGCGTCCTCAGAGGTACTAGCGGGAGTCTGGGGGAGGAGACCCAGTACTTC,CSVLRGTSGSLGEETQYF
TRBV5-4,TRBJ1-4,.,TGTGCCAGCAGCTCGACAGAGAAGCATAATGAAAAACTGTTTTTT,CASSSTEKHNEKLFF
TRBV11-2,TRBJ2-1,.,TGTGCCAGCAGCTTAGAACAGGTCAGCAATGAGCAGTTCTTC,CASSLEQVSNEQFF
TRBV27,TRBJ2-5,.,TGTGCCAGCAGTTTAAGGGGGGGAGGAGAGACCCAGTACTTC,CASSLRGGGETQYF
TRBV5-1,TRBJ2-1,TRBD2,TGCGCCAGCAGCTTGGATATTCGGCTACGTAGAAAACCCGGGACTAGCATTCGGTTTGAGCAGTTCTTC,CASSLDIRLRRKPGTSIRFEQFF
TRBV14,TRBJ2-1,.,TGTGCCAGCAGCCGAGCCCTCAGGGGGGAACACTACAATGAGCAGTTCTTC,CASSRALRGEHYNEQFF
TRBV2,TRBJ1-5,TRBD1,TGTGCCAGCAGTGAAGTAAGGACAGGGGAGGGATTTAGCAATCAGCCCCAGCATTTT,CASSEVRTGEGFSNQPQHF
TRBV5-6,TRBJ1-3,TRBD1,TGTGCCAGCAGCTTGGGGGGGACAGGGTGTTTTCTAAACACCATATATTTT,CASSLGGTGCFLNTIYF
TRBV4-3,TRBJ2-7,TRBD1,TGCGCCAGCAGCCAAATGCACCCCGGGACAGGGCTCGGCGAGCAGTACTTC,CASSQMHPGTGLGEQYF
TRBV11-3,TRBJ2-3,TRBD2,TGTGCCAGCAGCTTATCCGGCGGGAGGGAGAGCACAGATACGCAGTATTTT,CASSLSGGRESTDTQYF
TRBV4-3,TRBJ2-1,TRBD2,TGCGCCAGCAGCCAGGGGACTAGCGCGAGCTCCTACAATGAGCAGTTCTTC,CASSQGTSASSYNEQFF
TRBV25-1,TRBJ2-1,TRBD2,TGTGCCAGCAGTGAAGGGGGGACTAAATCCGAAAATGAGCAGTTCTTC,CASSEGGTKSENEQFF
TRBV6-1,TRBJ2-7,TRBD2,TGTGCCAGCCGTACCGGGACTAGCGACTCCTACGAGCAGTACTTC,CASRTGTSDSYEQYF
TRBV4-3,TRBJ2-7,TRBD2,TGCGCCAGCAGCCAAGATTTAGCGGGGGGACCCTACGAGCAGTACTTC,CASSQDLAGGPYEQYF
TRBV28,TRBJ2-3,.,TGTGCCAGCAGTTTTTCTCGGCCAGGGTCAGATACGCAGTATTTT,CASSFSRPGSDTQYF
TRBV27,TRBJ2-7,TRBD2,TGTGCCAGCAGTTTATCAGGGCTAGCGGGAGAAACTGCCGAGCAGTACTTC,CASSLSGLAGETAEQYF
TRBV28,TRBJ2-3,TRBD2,TGTGCCAGCACTAGCGGGGCCCCAGGCACAGATACGCAGTATTTT,CASTSGAPGTDTQYF
TRBV7-9,TRBJ1-4,.,TGTGCCAGCAGCTTCCAGGCCCCCTCGGAAAAACTGTTTTTT,CASSFQAPSEKLFF
TRBV4-1,TRBJ1-1,TRBD1,TGCGCCAGCAGCCAGGAAACAGGGGCGGCGAACACTGAAGCTTTCTTT,CASSQETGAANTEAFF
TRBV5-1,TRBJ2-1,TRBD2,TGCGCCAGCAGCTTGGATATCCGACTAGCGGGAGACTCTGACTCCTACAATGAGCAGTTCTTC,CASSLDIRLAGDSDSYNEQFF
TRBV18,TRBJ1-5,TRBD1,TGTGCCAGCTCATCTACAGGGGACAGCAATCAGCCCCAGCATTTT,CASSSTGDSNQPQHF
TRBV2,TRBJ2-3,.,TGTGCCAGCAGTGGTCATTGGCGGGGGCGTCCCACAGATACGCAGTATTTT,CASSGHWRGRPTDTQYF
TRBV6-5,TRBJ2-7,.,TGTGCCAGCAGTTTGAACAGCGAGCAGTACTTC,CASSLNSEQYF
TRBV14,TRBJ1-1,.,TGTGCCAGCAGCCAAGATCCACAGGTGAACACTGAAGCTTTCTTT,CASSQDPQVNTEAFF
TRBV7-6,TRBJ2-2,TRBD2,TGTGCCAGCAGCTCGCTCAGACTAGCGGGATTGGCCGGGGAGCTGTTTTTT,CASSSLRLAGLAGELFF
TRBV25-1,TRBJ2-7,.,TGTGCCAGCAGTGAAAACTATTCCTACGAGCAGTACTTC,CASSENYSYEQYF
TRBV5-1,TRBJ2-7,TRBD2,TGCGCCAGCAGCCATTTATTACAGGGTGGGACTAGTTTCGACGAGCAGTACTTC,CASSHLLQGGTSFDEQYF
TRBV7-2,TRBJ2-1,.,TGTGCCAGCAGCGTTCGAGGGGGGGCCAATGTTCATGAGCAGTTCTTC,CASSVRGGANVHEQFF
TRBV28,TRBJ2-7,TRBD2,TGTGCCAGCAGTTTAAGTTGGACTAGCGACATTGGGTACGAGCAGTACTTC,CASSLSWTSDIGYEQYF
TRBV4-3,TRBJ2-7,.,TGCGCCAGCAGCCAAGATAGGGGGGGGGTTGAGCGCGAGCAGTACTTC,CASSQDRGGVEREQYF